This T cell receptor beta chain stems from a study of T cell responses to AZD1222 COVID-19 vaccine. Study observations and caveats: Just 5 to 7 people given AZD1222 tested seropositive at baseline.

Using immunoSEQ multiplex PCR, the repertoire was profiled, and TCRdb retains in-frame clones only, with some absent. The sample holds about 140,000 clones, more than 80% seen once. Comment on this clone: Its antigen is currently unknown.

The CDR3 loop spans 16 amino acids. Germline V lookup: CDR1 LNHNV, CDR2 YYDKDF (reference sequence). Trimming shortened V by 0 bases and J by 5 bases, and 16 bases separated the two germline ends. The sequenced sample was peripheral blood, obtained on day 0 of MenACWY control vaccination. This receptor was taken from an adult in good health. The chain uses TRBV15 and TRBJ1-2, with D tentatively TRBD1 (5 bases). The CDR3 protein is CATSRDTRQIPYGYTF. In nucleotides, the CDR3 is TGTGCCACCAGCAGAGATACTAGACAGATTCCGTATGGCTACACCTTC.